This T cell receptor beta chain was captured by sequencing in a study of T cell repertoires in cytomegalovirus infection. As for the study in general: Recently described HLA-C-restricted plus well-studied HLA-B-restricted CMV epitopes were used. Signatures in public TCR beta sequences pointed to both CMV infection and matching HLA type.

Points from the study as a whole: Frequencies of public TCR beta families were cumulated, and this identified carriers of CMV plus the relevant HLA.

MiXCR, run by TCRdb on the reads, gives a single entry per CDR3 protein. Among approximately 910,000 distinct CDR3 sequences, 25% to 40% were seen once, and the ten largest hold around an eighth. This clonotype was seen more than once but under ten times. Antigen specificity is unknown. The clonotype was recovered from a human donor in good health (CMV status not recorded). Some clones in this sample may be carry-over from other donors' samples. This sample comprised cultured CD8+ T cells from PBMCs, obtained from culture after CMV antigen stimulation.

The CDR3 nucleotides are TGTGCCAGCAGCCTCCGGGGCGGGGGCTACGGGGAGCAGTTCTTC. This encodes CASSLRGGGYGEQFF. This chain links TRBV7-6 with TRBJ2-1, with a tentative D call TRBD2 (7 bases). Trimming cost V 5 bases and J 10 bases, with 21 bases left between them. The CDR3 consists of 15 residues. Germline assignment: CDR1 SGHVS and CDR2 FNYEAQ. Together with reference TRBV7-6 and TRBJ2-1, the CDR3 gives the full variable domain: GAGVSQSPRYKVTKRGQDVALRCDPISGHVSLYWYRQALGQGPEFLTYFNYEAQQDKSGLPNDRFSAERPEGSISTLTIQRTEQRDSAMYRCASSLRGGGYGEQFFGPGTRLTVL.